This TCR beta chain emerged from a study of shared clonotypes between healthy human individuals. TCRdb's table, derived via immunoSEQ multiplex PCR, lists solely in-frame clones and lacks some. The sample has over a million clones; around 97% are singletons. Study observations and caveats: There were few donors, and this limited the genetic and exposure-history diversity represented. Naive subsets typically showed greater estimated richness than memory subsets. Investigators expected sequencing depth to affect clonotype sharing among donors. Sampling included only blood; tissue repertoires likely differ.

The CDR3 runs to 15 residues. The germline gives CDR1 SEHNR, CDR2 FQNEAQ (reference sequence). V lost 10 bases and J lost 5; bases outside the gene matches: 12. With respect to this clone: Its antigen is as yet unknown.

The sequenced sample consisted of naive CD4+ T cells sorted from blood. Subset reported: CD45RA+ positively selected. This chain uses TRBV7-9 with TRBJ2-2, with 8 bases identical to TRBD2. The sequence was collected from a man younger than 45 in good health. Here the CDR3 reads CATTRSGSTTGELFF. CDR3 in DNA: TGTGCCACAACTCGCAGCGGGAGCACGACCGGGGAGCTGTTTTTT.